This TCR beta chain comes out of a study of cytomegalovirus exposure and HLA in healthy donors. Study details: From donors who were HLA-typed, an early data release held 81 million or so unique TCRs.

The study ran its PCR with 60 Vbeta and 13 Jbeta primers. Assay: immunoSEQ multiplex PCR; the TCRdb copy retains only in-frame clones and omits some. This table has some 110,000 clones, 60% to 80% appearing once. This clonotype originated in a man aged 55-75 years in good health and CMV-seropositive. Sequencing was performed on PBMCs.

CDR3 sequence: CASSLNSPLHF. The DNA of the CDR3 is TGTGCCAGCAGCCTTAATTCACCCCTCCACTTT. The chain couples TRBV28 to TRBJ1-6; D is unclear. The CDR3 length is 11 residues. CDR1 is MDHEN and CDR2 is SYDVKM in the germline V gene. The V gene lost 6 bases and the J gene lost 6 bases, with 3 bases spanning the gap.